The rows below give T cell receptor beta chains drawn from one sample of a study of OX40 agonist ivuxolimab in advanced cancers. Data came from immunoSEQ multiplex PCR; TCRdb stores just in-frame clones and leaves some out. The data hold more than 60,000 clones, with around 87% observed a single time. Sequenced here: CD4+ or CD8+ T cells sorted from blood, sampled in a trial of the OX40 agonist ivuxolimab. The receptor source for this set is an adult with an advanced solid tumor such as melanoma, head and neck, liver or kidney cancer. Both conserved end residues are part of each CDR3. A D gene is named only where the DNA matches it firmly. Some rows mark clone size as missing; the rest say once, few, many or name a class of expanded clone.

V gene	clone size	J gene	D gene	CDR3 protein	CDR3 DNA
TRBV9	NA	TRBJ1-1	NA	CASSARGFGTEAFF	TGTGCCAGCAGCGCCAGGGGTTTTGGCACTGAAGCTTTCTTT
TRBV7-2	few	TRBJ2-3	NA	CASSPRSGTDTQYF	TGTGCCAGCAGCCCCCGGAGCGGCACAGATACGCAGTATTTT
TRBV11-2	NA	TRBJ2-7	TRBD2	CASRPGGSAYEQYF	TGTGCCAGCAGACCCGGGGGGAGCGCCTACGAGCAGTACTTC
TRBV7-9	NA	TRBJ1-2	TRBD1	CASSRRDRSGLNYGYTF	TGTGCCAGCAGCCGCCGGGACAGATCTGGACTAAACTATGGCTACACCTTC
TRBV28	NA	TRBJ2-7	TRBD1	CASSPGQPSVQYF	TGTGCCAGCAGCCCGGGACAGCCTTCCGTGCAGTACTTC
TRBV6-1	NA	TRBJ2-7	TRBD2	CASSDPSGRANSYEQYF	TGTGCCAGCAGTGATCCTAGCGGGAGGGCCAACTCCTACGAGCAGTACTTC
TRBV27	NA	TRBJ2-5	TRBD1	CASSTGQALRETQYF	TGTGCCAGCAGCACCGGACAGGCCCTACGGGAGACCCAGTACTTC
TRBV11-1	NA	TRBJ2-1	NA	CASSPQNNEQFF	TGTGCCAGCAGCCCCCAGAACAATGAGCAGTTCTTC
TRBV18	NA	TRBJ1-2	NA	CASSPGDGLGYGYTF	TGTGCCAGCTCACCGGGGGACGGACTGGGTTATGGCTACACCTTC
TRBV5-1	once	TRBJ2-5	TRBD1	CASSLTGALQETQYF	TGCGCCAGCAGCCTGACAGGGGCCTTGCAAGAGACCCAGTACTTC
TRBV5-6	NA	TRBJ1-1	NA	CASSKGTEAFF	TGTGCCAGCAGCAAGGGGACTGAAGCTTTCTTT
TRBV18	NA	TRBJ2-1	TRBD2	CASSLGTSGRDSYNEQFF	TGTGCCAGCTCACTTGGGACTAGCGGGAGGGATAGCTACAATGAGCAGTTCTTC
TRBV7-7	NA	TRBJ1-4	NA	CASSRGANEKLFF	TGTGCCAGCAGCCGGGGGGCGAATGAAAAACTGTTTTTT
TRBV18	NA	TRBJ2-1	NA	CASSPKARTGQFF	TGTGCCAGCTCACCAAAGGCCCGCACGGGTCAGTTCTTC
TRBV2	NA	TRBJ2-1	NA	CASTNDRYNEQFF	TGTGCCAGCACCAATGACAGGTACAATGAGCAGTTCTTC
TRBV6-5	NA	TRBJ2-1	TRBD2	CASSYSTSGSQNEQFF	TGTGCCAGCAGTTACTCGACTAGCGGGAGTCAAAATGAGCAGTTCTTC
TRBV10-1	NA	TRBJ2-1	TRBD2	CASSEVVQAGGREQFF	TGCGCCAGCAGTGAAGTGGTTCAAGCGGGAGGGCGCGAGCAGTTCTTC
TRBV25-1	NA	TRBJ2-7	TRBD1	CASSDDGTVILNEQYF	TGTGCCAGCAGTGATGATGGGACAGTCATTTTGAACGAGCAGTACTTC
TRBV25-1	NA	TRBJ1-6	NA	CASSPVGESPLHF	TGTGCCAGCAGCCCGGTGGGAGAGTCACCCCTCCACTTT
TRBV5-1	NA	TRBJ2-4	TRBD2	CASSLPGTGRDIQYF	TGCGCCAGCAGCCTTCCCGGGACCGGGAGGGACATTCAGTACTTC
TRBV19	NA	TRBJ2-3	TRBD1	CASSFTTGGTSTDTQYF	TGTGCCAGTAGTTTCACGACAGGGGGGACTAGCACAGATACGCAGTATTTT
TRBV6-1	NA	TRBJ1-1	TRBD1	CASTRGQGSTEAFF	TGTGCCAGCACCCGCGGACAGGGGAGCACTGAAGCTTTCTTT
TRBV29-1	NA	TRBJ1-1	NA	CSALEGTEAFF	TGCAGCGCCCTAGAGGGGACTGAAGCTTTCTTT
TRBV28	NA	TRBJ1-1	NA	CASSLGGVPEAFF	TGTGCCAGCAGTCTTGGGGGGGTCCCTGAAGCTTTCTTT
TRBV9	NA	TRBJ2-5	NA	CASSVGSQQRTQYF	TGTGCCAGCAGCGTAGGAAGTCAGCAAAGGACCCAGTACTTC
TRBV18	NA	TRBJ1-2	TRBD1	CASSRTGFFWDGYTF	TGTGCCAGCTCACGGACAGGATTTTTTTGGGATGGCTACACCTTC
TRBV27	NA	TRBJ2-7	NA	CASSSRTGAAEQYF	TGTGCCAGCAGTTCCAGAACGGGAGCGGCCGAGCAGTACTTC
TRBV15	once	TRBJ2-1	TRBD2	CATSRDGGSGRGVSYNEQFF	TGTGCCACCAGCAGAGATGGCGGTAGCGGGAGGGGAGTATCCTACAATGAGCAGTTCTTC
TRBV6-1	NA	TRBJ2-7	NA	CASRGSYEQYF	TGTGCCAGCAGAGGCTCCTACGAGCAGTACTTC
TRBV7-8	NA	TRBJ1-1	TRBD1	CASSPMGTAKTEAFF	TGTGCCAGCAGCCCCATGGGGACAGCGAAAACTGAAGCTTTCTTT
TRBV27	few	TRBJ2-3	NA	CASSPLGYSTDTQYF	TGTGCCAGCAGTCCCTTGGGGTACAGCACAGATACGCAGTATTTT
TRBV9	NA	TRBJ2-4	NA	CASSAGLGNIQYF	TGTGCCAGCAGCGCTGGGCTGGGAAACATTCAGTACTTC
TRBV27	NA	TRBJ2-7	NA	CATRLAQGEQYF	TGTGCCACCCGACTAGCCCAGGGGGAGCAGTACTTC
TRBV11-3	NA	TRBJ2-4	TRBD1	CASSSNLRDSKNIQYF	TGTGCCAGCAGCTCTAACCTCCGGGACAGCAAAAACATTCAGTACTTC
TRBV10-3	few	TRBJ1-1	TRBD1	CAIRGQGAAAFF	TGTGCCATCAGGGGACAGGGGGCGGCAGCTTTCTTT
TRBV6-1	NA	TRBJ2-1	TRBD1	CASSLQGAPNEQFF	TGTGCCAGCAGCCTACAGGGGGCGCCCAATGAGCAGTTCTTC
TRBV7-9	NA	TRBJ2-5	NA	CASSRVLESETQYF	TGTGCCAGCAGCCGAGTTTTGGAGTCGGAGACCCAGTACTTC
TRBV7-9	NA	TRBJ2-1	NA	CAETPARLGYNEQFF	TGTGCCGAAACTCCAGCCCGGTTGGGATACAATGAGCAGTTCTTC
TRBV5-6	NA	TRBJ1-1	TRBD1	CASSKGQAIWTEAFF	TGTGCCAGCAGCAAGGGACAGGCAATCTGGACTGAAGCTTTCTTT
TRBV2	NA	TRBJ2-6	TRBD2	CASSGLAGAAGANVLTF	TGTGCCAGCAGTGGACTAGCGGGAGCTGCTGGGGCCAACGTCCTGACTTTC
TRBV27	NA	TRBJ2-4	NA	CASSLWGDDKNIQYF	TGTGCCAGCAGTTTATGGGGGGATGACAAAAACATTCAGTACTTC
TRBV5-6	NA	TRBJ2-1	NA	CASSRSDGYNEQFF	TGTGCCAGCAGCCGATCTGACGGCTACAATGAGCAGTTCTTC
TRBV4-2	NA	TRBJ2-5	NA	CASSQGNLRETQYF	TGTGCCAGCAGCCAAGGAAACCTTCGGGAGACCCAGTACTTC
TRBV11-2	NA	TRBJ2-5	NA	CASSSGVGRAETQYF	TGTGCCAGCAGCTCGGGGGTTGGGAGAGCGGAGACCCAGTACTTC
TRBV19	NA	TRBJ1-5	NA	CASSYQPGQPQHF	TGTGCCAGTAGTTACCAACCTGGGCAGCCCCAGCATTTT
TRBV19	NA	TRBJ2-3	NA	CASSWGTGTALRYF	NA
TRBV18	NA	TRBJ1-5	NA	CASSPRDTGSHQPQHF	TGTGCCAGCTCACCAAGGGATACAGGGAGTCATCAGCCCCAGCATTTT
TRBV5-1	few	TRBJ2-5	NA	CASSLDVAEETQYF	TGCGCCAGCAGCTTGGACGTAGCGGAAGAGACCCAGTACTTC
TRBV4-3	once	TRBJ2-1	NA	CASSLSLGPSDHNEQFF	TGCGCCAGCAGCCTGTCCTTGGGGCCTAGCGACCACAATGAGCAGTTCTTC